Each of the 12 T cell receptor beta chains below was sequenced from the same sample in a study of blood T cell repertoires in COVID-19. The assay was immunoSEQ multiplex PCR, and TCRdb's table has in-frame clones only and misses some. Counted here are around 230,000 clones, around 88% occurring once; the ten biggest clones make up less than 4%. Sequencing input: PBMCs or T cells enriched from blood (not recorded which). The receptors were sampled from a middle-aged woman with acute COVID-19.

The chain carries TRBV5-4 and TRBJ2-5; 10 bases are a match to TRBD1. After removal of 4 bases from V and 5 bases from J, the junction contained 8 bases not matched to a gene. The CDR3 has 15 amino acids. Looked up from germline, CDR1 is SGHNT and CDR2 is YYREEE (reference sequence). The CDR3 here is CASSEGTGAWETQYF. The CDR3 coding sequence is TGTGCCAGCAGCGAAGGGACAGGGGCGTGGGAGACCCAGTACTTC. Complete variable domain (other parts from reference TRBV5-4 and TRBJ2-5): ETGVTQSPTHLIKTRGQQVTLRCSSQSGHNTVSWYQQALGQGPQFIFQYYREEENGRGNFPPRFSGLQFPNYSSELNVNALELDDSALYLCASSEGTGAWETQYFGPGTRLLVL.

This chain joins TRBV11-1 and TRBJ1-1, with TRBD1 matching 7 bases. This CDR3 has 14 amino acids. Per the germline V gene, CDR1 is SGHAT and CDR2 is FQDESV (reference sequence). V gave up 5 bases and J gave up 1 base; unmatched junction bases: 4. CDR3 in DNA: TGTGCCAGCAGCCCACAGGGGCAGAACACTGAAGCTTTCTTT. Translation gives CASSPQGQNTEAFF.

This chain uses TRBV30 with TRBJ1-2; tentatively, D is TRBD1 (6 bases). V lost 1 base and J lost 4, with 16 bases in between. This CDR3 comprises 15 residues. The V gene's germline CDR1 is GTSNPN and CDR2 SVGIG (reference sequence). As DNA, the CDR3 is TGTGCCTGGAGTGACACAGGGTGGTTAGGCTATGGCTACACCTTC. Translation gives CAWSDTGWLGYGYTF.

As DNA, the CDR3 is TGTGCCAGCAGCTTGGTTCTCAGAAACTATGGCTACACCTTC. Translation gives CASSLVLRNYGYTF. The chain recombines TRBV5-5 with TRBJ1-2; unclear D gene. V dropped 0 bases and J dropped 2 bases, with 8 bases sitting between them. Germline CDR1 reads SGHKS; CDR2 reads YYEKEE (reference sequence). This CDR3 is 14 amino acids long.

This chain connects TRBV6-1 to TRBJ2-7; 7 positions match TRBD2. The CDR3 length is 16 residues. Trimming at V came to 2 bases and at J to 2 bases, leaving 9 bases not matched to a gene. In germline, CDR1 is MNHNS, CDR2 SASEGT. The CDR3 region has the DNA TGTGCCAGCAGTGAATTGGGCGGGAGAGTGACCTACGAGCAGTACTTC. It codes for CASSELGGRVTYEQYF.

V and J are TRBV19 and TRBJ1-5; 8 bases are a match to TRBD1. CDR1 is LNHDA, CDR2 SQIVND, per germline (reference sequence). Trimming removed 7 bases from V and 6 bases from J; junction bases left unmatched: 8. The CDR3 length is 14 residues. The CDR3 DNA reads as TGTGCCAGTATAGGGCAGGGGGCTGGTCAGCCCCAGCATTTT. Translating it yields CASIGQGAGQPQHF. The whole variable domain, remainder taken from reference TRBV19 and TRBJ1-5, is DGGITQSPKYLFRKEGQNVTLSCEQNLNHDAMYWYRQDPGQGLRLIYYSQIVNDFQKGDIAEGYSVSREKKESFPLTVTSAQKNPTAFYLCASIGQGAGQPQHFGDGTRLSIL.

In DNA, the CDR3 is TGCGCCAGCAGCGTCCTCAGCAATCAGCCCCAGCATTTT. Amino acid sequence: CASSVLSNQPQHF. V is TRBV5-1 and J is TRBJ1-5, with unresolved D. V was cut by 4 bases and J by 1 base, with 6 bases left in between. CDR1 is SGHRS, CDR2 YFSETQ, per germline. The CDR3 sequence is 13 residues long.

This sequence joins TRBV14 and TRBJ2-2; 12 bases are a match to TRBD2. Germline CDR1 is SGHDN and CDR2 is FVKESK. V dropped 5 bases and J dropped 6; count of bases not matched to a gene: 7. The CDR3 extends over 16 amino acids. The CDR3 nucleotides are TGTGCCAGCAGCAACGGACTAGCGGGAAGGGCCGGGGAGCTGTTTTTT. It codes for CASSNGLAGRAGELFF.

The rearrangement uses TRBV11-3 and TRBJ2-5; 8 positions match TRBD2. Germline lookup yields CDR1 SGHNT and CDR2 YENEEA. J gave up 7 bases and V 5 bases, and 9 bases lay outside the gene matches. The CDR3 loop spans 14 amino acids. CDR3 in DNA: TGTGCCAGCAGCCCGGGACTAGGGGAGGGGACCCAGTACTTC. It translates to CASSPGLGEGTQYF.

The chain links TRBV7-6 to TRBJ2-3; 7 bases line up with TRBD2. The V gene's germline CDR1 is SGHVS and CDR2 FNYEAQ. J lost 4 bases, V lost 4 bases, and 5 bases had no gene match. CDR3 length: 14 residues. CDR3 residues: CASSSTSVADTQYF. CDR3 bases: TGTGCCAGCAGCTCCACTAGCGTTGCAGATACGCAGTATTTT.

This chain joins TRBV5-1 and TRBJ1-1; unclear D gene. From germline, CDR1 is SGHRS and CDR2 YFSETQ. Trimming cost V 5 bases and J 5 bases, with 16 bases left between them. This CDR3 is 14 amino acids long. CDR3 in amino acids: CASSQPAARTEAFF. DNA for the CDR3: TGCGCCAGCAGTCAACCGGCGGCTCGGACTGAAGCTTTCTTT. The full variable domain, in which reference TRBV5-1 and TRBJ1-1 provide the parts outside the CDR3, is KAGVTQTPRYLIKTRGQQVTLSCSPISGHRSVSWYQQTPGQGLQFLFEYFSETQRNKGNFPGRFSGRQFSNSRSEMNVSTLELGDSALYLCASSQPAARTEAFFGQGTRLTVV.

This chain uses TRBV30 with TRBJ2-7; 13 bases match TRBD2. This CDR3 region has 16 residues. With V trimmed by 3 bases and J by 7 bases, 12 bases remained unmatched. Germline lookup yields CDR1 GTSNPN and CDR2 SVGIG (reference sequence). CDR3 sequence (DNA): TGTGCCTGGAGGGGACCCGGACTAGCGGGAGTAAAGGAGCAGTACTTC. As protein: CAWRGPGLAGVKEQYF. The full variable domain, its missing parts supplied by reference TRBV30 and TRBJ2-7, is SQTIHQWPATLVQPVGSPLSLECTVEGTSNPNLYWYRQAAGRGLQLLFYSVGIGQISSEVPQNLSASRPQDRQFILSSKKLLLSDSGFYLCAWRGPGLAGVKEQYFGPGTRLTVT.